The present T cell receptor beta chain was sequenced within a study of blood T cells in healthy people across ages. Study findings and constraints: Getting older went along with TCR beta diversity per million T cells dropping roughly linearly. Strong correlation was found linking TCR beta diversity to naive T cell percentage.

Alongside a J-beta primer mix, a sample-barcoded 5' primer served in a second PCR lasting roughly 6 to 11 cycles. The template-switch adaptor, which had 12 random nucleotides, put a tag on each cDNA molecule. Researchers report that each sample yielded at least 3 million CDR3-containing paired-end reads. Using its own MiXCR run on the 5' RACE reads, TCRdb lists one record per CDR3 protein. This sample has 1.4 million to 1.5 million distinct CDR3 sequences; around two fifths occur once, and the top ten carry 7.9%. This CDR3 is 15 amino acids long. Germline values: CDR1 LGHDT, CDR2 YNNKEL (reference sequence). Trimming at V came to 4 bases and at J to 6 bases, leaving 5 bases not matched to a gene. To note about this clonotype: Its antigen remains unknown.

Sequenced input: blood. V gene TRBV3-1 combines with J gene TRBJ2-7; 14 bases agree with TRBD2. The clonotype comes from a woman aged 18-30 years in good health. The CDR3 nucleotides read TGTGCCAGCAGCCTTACCGGGACTAGCGGGGGCGAGCAGTACTTC. It specifies CASSLTGTSGGEQYF.